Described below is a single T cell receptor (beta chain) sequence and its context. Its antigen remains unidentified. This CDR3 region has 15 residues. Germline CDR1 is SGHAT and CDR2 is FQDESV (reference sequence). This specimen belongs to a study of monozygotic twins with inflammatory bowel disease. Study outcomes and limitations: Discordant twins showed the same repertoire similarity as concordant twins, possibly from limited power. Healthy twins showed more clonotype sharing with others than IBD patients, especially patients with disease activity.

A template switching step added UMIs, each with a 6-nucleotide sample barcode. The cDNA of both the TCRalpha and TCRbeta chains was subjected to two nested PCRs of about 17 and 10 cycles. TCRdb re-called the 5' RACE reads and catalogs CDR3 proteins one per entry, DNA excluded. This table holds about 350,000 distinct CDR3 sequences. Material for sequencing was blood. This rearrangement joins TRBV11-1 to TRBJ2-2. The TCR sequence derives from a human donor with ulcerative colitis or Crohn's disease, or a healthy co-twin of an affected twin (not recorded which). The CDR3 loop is CASSISGMGTGELFF.